A single T cell receptor beta chain is shown here with its context. Execution of the assay was at deep level. Sequencing used immunoSEQ multiplex PCR; TCRdb keeps in-frame clones, though not all of them. The sample lists about 960,000 clones; less than 85% were seen once. These data come from a study of shared clonotypes between healthy human individuals. CDR1 is SGHTA and CDR2 is FQGNSA in the germline V gene. The trim removed 5 bases at V and 6 bases at J, leaving 5 bases unmatched. The CDR3 is 15 amino acids. V gene TRBV7-2 combines with J gene TRBJ2-1; TRBD2 agrees at 12 bases. Sequenced material: memory CD4+ T cells sorted from blood. Subset defined: CD45RA-negative fraction. The sequence was obtained from a man aged 18 to 29 in good health. CDR3 loop: CASSAGLAGFNEQFF. The CDR3, as DNA: TGTGCCAGCAGCGCCGGACTAGCGGGATTCAATGAGCAGTTCTTC.